The entry below describes one TCR beta chain. Its antigen is as yet unknown. CDR3 length equals 13 residues. Germline V lookup: CDR1 KGHSH, CDR2 LQKENI. The ends were cut back, 3 bases at V and 4 bases at J, with 10 bases in the middle. The data originate from a study of T cell responses to AZD1222 COVID-19 vaccine. On the study more broadly: Analyses pooled second doses at about 4 or about 12 weeks.

Regarding the study as a whole: The study identified only six AZD1222 recipients as seropositive at baseline.

Some clones are missing from TCRdb's copy, which holds only in-frame ones; the method was immunoSEQ multiplex PCR. Of 90,000 to 100,000 clones listed, approximately 88% were seen once; the top ten hold approximately 2.8%. This clonotype was sampled from an adult in good health. The specimen was peripheral blood, collected on day 0 of AZD1222 vaccination. This rearrangement joins TRBV18 to TRBJ2-7, with no clear D. The CDR3 protein is CASSPIRGYEQYF. In DNA form, the CDR3 reads TGTGCCAGCTCACCCATCCGAGGTTACGAGCAGTACTTC.